This T cell receptor (beta chain) comes out of a study of early T cells in non-severe SARS-CoV-2 infection. Study in general: Alpha and beta chains were unpaired, from unsorted whole-blood bulk RNA. Study-level findings and limits: The matching step, a VDJdb search, favored anti-spike CD8 responses and missed private and CD4 specificities.

This clonotype was detected many times. Its matching antigen is unknown. Germline CDR1 reads SGHRS; CDR2 reads YFSETQ. The CDR3 length is 14 residues. Trimming at V came to 2 bases and at J to 3 bases, leaving 3 bases not matched to a gene. cDNA molecules, individually, were tagged with unique molecular identifiers. A single record per CDR3 protein comes from TCRdb applying MiXCR to the 5' RACE reads. Of 45,000 to 60,000 distinct CDR3 sequences in the sample, approximately 7.7% were seen once. The chain has TRBV5-1 and TRBJ2-5; 8 bases align to TRBD1. The receptor was isolated from an adult who was a healthcare worker with PCR-confirmed SARS-CoV-2 infection or an uninfected control (not recorded which). Specimen: whole blood. The CDR3 DNA follows: TGCGCCAGCAGCTTACAGGGGGTGAAAGAGACCCAGTACTTC. This encodes CASSLQGVKETQYF.